Below, 4 T cell receptor beta chains from the same sample are listed, as sequenced in a study of shared clonotypes between healthy human individuals. Data came from immunoSEQ multiplex PCR; TCRdb stores just in-frame clones and leaves some out. The sample has 2,500,000 or so clones; roughly 93% are singletons. Source material: naive CD4+ T cells from PBMCs. Subset of the sample: CD45RA+ positively selected. The receptor set was obtained from a man aged 18 to 30 in good health. Some clones in this sample may be carry-over from other donors' samples.

This chain connects TRBV29-1 to TRBJ1-5; D ambiguous. Trimming removed 7 bases from V and 2 bases from J, with 12 bases in between. Germline-derived CDR1 and CDR2 are SQVTM and ANQGSEA. The CDR3 loop spans 13 amino acids. CDR3 bases: TGCAGCGCCCGGGTAGACGGCAATCAGCCCCAGCATTTT. Translating it yields CSARVDGNQPQHF.

This clone has a single count. Distinct nucleotide sequences in the sample also encode this CDR3. The rearrangement links TRBV20-1 to TRBJ1-1; D ambiguous. V gave up 1 base and J gave up 4 bases, with 4 bases separating them. This CDR3 region has 11 residues. Germline loops: CDR1 DFQATT, CDR2 SNEGSKA (reference sequence). This CDR3 is CSARGGTEAFF. CDR3 DNA: TGCAGTGCTAGAGGAGGCACTGAAGCTTTCTTT.

The chain joins TRBV9 to TRBJ1-2; 10 bases are shared with TRBD1. J lost 6 bases, V lost 5 bases, and 1 base had no gene match. There are 12 residues in the CDR3. Germline V gene sequence: CDR1 SGDLS, CDR2 YYNGEE. The CDR3 sequence is CASRDRGDGYTF. As DNA, the CDR3 is TGTGCCAGCAGGGACAGGGGGGATGGCTACACCTTC.

The genes are TRBV5-1 and TRBJ1-2, with a weak D call TRBD1 (6 bases). CDR3 size: 17 residues. CDR1 SGHRS and CDR2 YFSETQ come from the germline V gene. The germline V and J ends were trimmed by 2 bases and 6 bases, with 23 bases remaining between them. The CDR3: CASSFPRQAGEEDGYTF. The CDR3 coding sequence is TGCGCCAGCAGCTTCCCGAGACAGGCCGGTGAAGAAGATGGCTACACCTTC. The whole variable domain, remainder taken from reference TRBV5-1 and TRBJ1-2, is KAGVTQTPRYLIKTRGQQVTLSCSPISGHRSVSWYQQTPGQGLQFLFEYFSETQRNKGNFPGRFSGRQFSNSRSEMNVSTLELGDSALYLCASSFPRQAGEEDGYTFGSGTRLTVV.